A selection of T cell receptor beta chains follows, all from one sample in a study of T cells in Graves' hyperthyroidism and ophthalmopathy. Each CDR3 protein gets one entry after TCRdb re-called the multiplex PCR reads with MiXCR. The repertoire consists of 500,000 to 800,000 distinct CDR3 sequences, with 40% to 55% occurring once and the leading ten covering about 7.7%. The sequencing input was peripheral blood or thyroid tissue (not recorded which). These receptors were taken from an adult man with Graves' disease, either hyperthyroidism or ophthalmopathy (not recorded which). Each CDR3 is given with its conserved first and last residue. The order of the fields is D gene, clone size, V gene, J gene, CDR3 protein, CDR3 DNA. The D gene is left open where the match is weak. The size field is filled for only some rows; it gives once, few, many or a size class.

>NA|many|TRBV19|TRBJ1-2
CASSKDVLYGYTF
TGTGCCAGTAGTAAGGACGTTCTCTATGGCTACACCTTC
>NA|many|TRBV7-9|TRBJ1-4
CASSPANEKLFF
TGTGCCAGCAGCCCTGCAAATGAAAAACTGTTTTTT
>TRBD1|NA|TRBV29-1|TRBJ1-2
CSVDVQGARDGYTF
TGCAGCGTTGATGTACAGGGGGCGCGAGATGGCTACACCTTC
>NA|NA|TRBV9|TRBJ2-5
CASSLTGRVHETQYF
TGTGCCAGCAGCTTGACGGGAAGAGTTCATGAGACCCAGTACTTC
>TRBD1|NA|TRBV7-9|TRBJ1-5
CASSNGQGFYQPQHF
TGTGCCAGCAGTAATGGACAGGGGTTTTATCAGCCCCAGCATTTT
>NA|few|TRBV20-1|TRBJ1-3
CSASGPFSGNTIYF
TGCAGTGCTTCCGGGCCCTTCTCTGGAAACACCATATATTTT
>NA|NA|TRBV29-1|TRBJ2-2
CSGAGTNTGELFF
TGCAGCGGTGCCGGGACGAACACCGGGGAGCTGTTTTTT
>NA|NA|TRBV7-2|TRBJ2-2
CASSSGTRGIPGELFF
TGTGCCAGCAGCTCCGGGACCAGAGGGATCCCCGGGGAGCTGTTTTTT
>TRBD1|few|TRBV19|TRBJ1-5
CASSIMTGAGNQPQHF
TGTGCCAGTAGTATCATGACAGGGGCAGGGAATCAGCCCCAGCATTTT
>NA|once|TRBV7-9|TRBJ1-3
CASSNGRVGGNTIYF
TGTGCCAGCAGCAACGGACGGGTCGGTGGAAACACCATATATTTT
>NA|NA|TRBV9|TRBJ1-2
CASERGSYGYTF
TGTGCCAGCGAGAGGGGCAGCTATGGCTACACCTTC
>NA|few|TRBV7-6|TRBJ2-2
CASSHNRGDTGELFF
TGTGCCAGCAGCCACAACCGCGGGGACACCGGGGAGCTGTTTTTT
>TRBD2|many|TRBV7-6|TRBJ2-7
CASSLGPGLEMYEQYF
TGTGCCAGCAGCTTAGGGCCGGGACTAGAGATGTATGAGCAGTACTTC
>TRBD1|few|TRBV20-1|TRBJ1-1
CSARPRDRIMNTEAFF
TGCAGTGCTAGGCCCCGGGACAGGATCATGAACACTGAAGCTTTCTTT
>NA|many|TRBV12-3/TRBV12-4|TRBJ1-6
CASSTAHGGSPLHF
TGTGCCAGCAGCACAGCTCATGGAGGTTCACCCCTCCACTTT
>TRBD1|NA|TRBV2|TRBJ1-5
CASSRNRGQGQPQHF
TGTGCCAGCAGCAGAAACAGGGGACAAGGTCAGCCCCAGCATTTT
>NA|few|TRBV12-3/TRBV12-4|TRBJ1-5
CASSSSDLGNQPQHF
TGTGCCAGCAGTTCATCGGATCTGGGCAATCAGCCCCAGCATTTT
>NA|NA|TRBV7-2|TRBJ2-5
CASAPRETQYF
TGTGCCAGCGCTCCCAGAGAGACCCAGTACTTC
>TRBD1|few|TRBV7-9|TRBJ1-1
CASSYGQAQAFF
TGTGCCAGCAGCTACGGACAGGCTCAAGCTTTCTTT
>NA|NA|TRBV4-1|TRBJ1-3
CASSHLTDSGNTIYF
TGCGCCAGCAGCCACCTGACGGACTCTGGAAACACCATATATTTT
>NA|NA|TRBV19|TRBJ2-5
CASSINQQETQYF
TGTGCCAGTAGTATCAACCAACAAGAGACCCAGTACTTC
>NA|few|TRBV7-9|TRBJ1-5
CASSSIQGGDQPQHF
TGTGCCAGCTCATCGATACAGGGTGGCGATCAGCCCCAGCATTTT
>NA|many|TRBV15|TRBJ1-1
CATSRGTNTEAFF
TGTGCCACCAGCAGAGGGACGAACACTGAAGCTTTCTTT
>NA|NA|TRBV7-8|TRBJ1-6
CASSQDGRGANNSPLHF
TGTGCCAGCAGCCAAGATGGCAGGGGAGCCAATAATTCACCCCTCCACTTT
>TRBD1|many|TRBV7-2|TRBJ1-1
CASSASYRGTAFF
TGTGCCAGCAGCGCATCGTACAGGGGGACAGCTTTCTTT
>NA|NA|TRBV20-1|TRBJ1-5
CSARGEGSSNQPQHF
TGCAGTGCTAGAGGTGAAGGGAGCAGCAATCAGCCCCAGCATTTT
>NA|once|TRBV6-5|TRBJ2-5
CAISYSSLGGRWGETQYF
TGTGCCATCAGTTACTCGAGTCTTGGGGGCAGGTGGGGAGAGACCCAGTACTTC
>NA|few|TRBV7-8|TRBJ1-2
CATDDRNYGYTF
TGTGCCACCGATGACAGGAACTATGGCTACACCTTC
>NA|few|TRBV9|TRBJ1-3
CARSAENTIYF
TGTGCCCGCAGCGCCGAAAACACCATATATTTT
>NA|NA|TRBV29-1|TRBJ1-4
CSVAVVELFF
TGCAGCGTTGCGGTGGTAGAACTGTTTTTT
>NA|once|TRBV29-1|TRBJ1-1
CSMKGADTEAFF
TGCAGCATGAAAGGGGCGGACACTGAAGCTTTCTTT
>NA|NA|TRBV18|TRBJ1-2
CASSPYLRPHTF
TGTGCCAGCTCACCCTACTTAAGACCCCACACCTTC
>NA|NA|TRBV2|TRBJ1-1
CASSGGTGFRNTEAFF
TGTGCCAGCAGTGGAGGGACGGGCTTCAGGAACACTGAAGCTTTCTTT
>TRBD2|few|TRBV10-1|TRBJ2-7
CASSEGSGRFAYEQYF
TGCGCCAGCAGTGAGGGTAGCGGGAGGTTCGCCTACGAGCAGTACTTC
>TRBD1|NA|TRBV10-3|TRBJ1-6
CAIGTGGALHF
TGTGCCATCGGGACAGGGGGTGCCCTCCACTTT
>NA|NA|TRBV5-1|TRBJ1-1
CASSLGRLGEYTEAFF
TGCGCCAGCAGCTTGGGCAGGTTAGGGGAGTACACTGAAGCTTTCTTT
>NA|NA|TRBV7-6|TRBJ2-7
CASSASSYGQYF
TGTGCCAGCAGCGCGAGCTCCTACGGGCAGTACTTC
>TRBD2|NA|TRBV4-2|TRBJ2-7
CASSQETGLATYEQYF
TGTGCCAGCAGCCAAGAGACAGGACTAGCGACCTACGAGCAGTACTTC
>NA|NA|TRBV20-1|TRBJ1-1
CSASQATEAFF
TGCAGTGCTAGTCAGGCCACTGAAGCTTTCTTT
>TRBD1|NA|TRBV20-1|TRBJ2-7
CSARDVVGQGVYEQYF
TGCAGTGCTAGAGATGTCGTTGGACAGGGGGTATACGAGCAGTACTTC
>NA|NA|TRBV10-2|TRBJ1-3
CASGGVHF
TGCGCCAGCGGAGGGGTCCATTTT
>TRBD1|NA|TRBV6-1|TRBJ2-2
CASSEGTGPTGELFF
TGTGCCAGCAGTGAAGGGACAGGGCCAACCGGGGAGCTGTTTTTT
>NA|NA|TRBV10-3|TRBJ2-5
CAIRVNQYF
TGTGCCATACGGGTGAATCAGTACTTC
>NA|NA|TRBV25-1|TRBJ1-2
CASSPFQGEDGYTF
TGTGCCAGCTCACCATTCCAGGGTGAGGATGGCTACACCTTC
>TRBD2|NA|TRBV7-2|TRBJ2-7
CASSSAGLAGPYEQYF
TGTGCCAGCAGTTCAGCGGGACTAGCGGGGCCCTACGAGCAGTACTTC
>TRBD2|many|TRBV2|TRBJ2-2
CASSALAGGYTGELFF
TGTGCCAGCAGTGCCCTAGCGGGGGGATACACCGGGGAGCTGTTTTTT
>NA|many|TRBV9|TRBJ2-2
CASSVRTGELFF
TGTGCCAGCAGCGTGAGGACCGGGGAGCTGTTTTTT
>NA|NA|TRBV9|TRBJ2-7
CASSQRHSYEQYF
TGTGCCAGCAGCCAGAGACATTCCTACGAGCAGTACTTC
>NA|few|TRBV7-3|TRBJ1-1
CASSQPPTGNTEAFF
TGCGCCAGCAGCCAACCCCCTACAGGGAACACTGAAGCTTTCTTT
>NA|NA|TRBV19|TRBJ1-4
CAWKLGQSSNEKLFF
TGTGCCTGGAAGTTGGGTCAGTCCTCTAATGAAAAACTGTTTTTT
>TRBD2|NA|TRBV10-1|TRBJ2-6
CASSTDAGVGANVLTF
TGCGCCAGCAGCACCGACGCGGGAGTTGGGGCCAACGTCCTGACTTTC
>NA|many|TRBV29-1|TRBJ1-3
CSAGDDRRNTIYF
TGCAGCGCCGGGGACGATAGGCGAAACACCATATATTTT
>TRBD1|NA|TRBV29-1|TRBJ1-1
CSGWDRATEAFF
TGCAGCGGGTGGGACAGGGCCACTGAAGCTTTCTTT